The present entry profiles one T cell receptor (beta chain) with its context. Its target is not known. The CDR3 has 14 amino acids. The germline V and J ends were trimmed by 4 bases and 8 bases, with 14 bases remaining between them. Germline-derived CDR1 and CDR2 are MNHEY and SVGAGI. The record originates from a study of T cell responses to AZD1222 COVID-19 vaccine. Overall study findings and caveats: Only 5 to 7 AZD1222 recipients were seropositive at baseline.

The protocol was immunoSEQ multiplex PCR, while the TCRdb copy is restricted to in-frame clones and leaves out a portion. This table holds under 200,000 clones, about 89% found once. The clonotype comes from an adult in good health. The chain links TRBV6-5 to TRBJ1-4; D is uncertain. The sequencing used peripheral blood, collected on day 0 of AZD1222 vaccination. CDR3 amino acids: CASSSTEHLEKLFF. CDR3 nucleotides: TGTGCCAGCAGTTCGACGGAGCATTTAGAAAAACTGTTTTTT.